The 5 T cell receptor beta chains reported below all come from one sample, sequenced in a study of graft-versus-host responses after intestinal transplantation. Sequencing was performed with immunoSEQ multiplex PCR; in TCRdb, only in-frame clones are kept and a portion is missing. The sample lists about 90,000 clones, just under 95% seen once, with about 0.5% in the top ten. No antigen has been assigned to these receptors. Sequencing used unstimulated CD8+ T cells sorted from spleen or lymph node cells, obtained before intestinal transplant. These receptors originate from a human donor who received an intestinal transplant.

The CDR3 spells CASSPPLDNEQFF. The CDR3 DNA follows: TGTGCCAGCAGCCCGCCTTTAGACAATGAGCAGTTCTTC. The chain recombines TRBV9 with TRBJ2-1; D remains unclear. Germline assignment: CDR1 SGDLS and CDR2 YYNGEE. The V gene lost 4 bases and the J gene lost 5 bases, with 10 bases spanning the gap. The CDR3 runs to 13 residues. Using reference TRBV9 and TRBJ2-1 for the parts outside the CDR3, the full variable domain is DSGVTQTPKHLITATGQRVTLRCSPRSGDLSVYWYQQSLDQGLQFLIQYYNGEERAKGNILERFSAQQFPDLHSELNLSSLELGDSALYFCASSPPLDNEQFFGPGTRLTVL.

CDR3 in amino acids: CASSVESGATGTGELFF. CDR3 DNA sequence: TGTGCCAGCAGCGTAGAGTCAGGGGCGACGGGCACCGGGGAGCTGTTTTTT. The chain joins TRBV9 to TRBJ2-2, with a tentative D call TRBD1 (6 bases). The germline V gene has CDR1 SGDLS and CDR2 YYNGEE. Trimming took off 0 bases at V and 4 bases at J, with 16 bases between the two ends. The CDR3 has 17 residues.

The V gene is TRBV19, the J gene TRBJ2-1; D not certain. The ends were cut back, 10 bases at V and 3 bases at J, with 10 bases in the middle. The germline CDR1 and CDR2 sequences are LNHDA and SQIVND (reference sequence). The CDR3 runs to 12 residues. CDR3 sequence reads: CATTSGYNEQFF. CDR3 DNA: TGTGCCACCACGTCGGGCTACAATGAGCAGTTCTTC.

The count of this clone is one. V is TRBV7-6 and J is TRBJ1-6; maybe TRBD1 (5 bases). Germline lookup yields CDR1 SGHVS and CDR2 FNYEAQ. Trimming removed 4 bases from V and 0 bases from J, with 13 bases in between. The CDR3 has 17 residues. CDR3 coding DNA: TGTGCCAGCAGCTCCGGGACTCTAGGCTCCTATAATTCACCCCTCCACTTT. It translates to CASSSGTLGSYNSPLHF.

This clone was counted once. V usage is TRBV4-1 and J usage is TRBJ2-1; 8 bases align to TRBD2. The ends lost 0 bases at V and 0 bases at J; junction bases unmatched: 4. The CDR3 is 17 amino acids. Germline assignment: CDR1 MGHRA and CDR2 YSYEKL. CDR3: CASSQDSSGHSYNEQFF. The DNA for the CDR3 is TGCGCCAGCAGCCAAGACTCTAGCGGGCACTCCTACAATGAGCAGTTCTTC.